Presented here are 4 T cell receptor beta chains from one specimen sequenced in a study of tumor-infiltrating lymphocytes in primary liver carcinoma. Germline DNA was also extracted, while the blood RNA originated from unsorted whole blood. A primer matching the constant region was used to make TCR beta cDNA from around 460 ng of total RNA. ARM-PCR was slightly modified, and three nested multiplex PCR rounds with it gave rise to the TCR beta libraries. PCR rounds one and two used TRBV1-TRBV30 forward primers with a C-beta reverse primer for 10 cycles each. TCRdb analysed the multiplex PCR reads with MiXCR anew, one entry per CDR3 protein. Found here are fewer than 250,000 distinct CDR3 sequences, less than 75% of them singletons; the top ten hold approximately 7%. The sequenced sample was peripheral blood. The receptors here all came from a woman in her sixties with primary liver carcinoma and hepatitis B virus infection.

As for this clonotype: One junction end does not reproduce the germline sequence, and a read error may be involved. CDR3 sequence (DNA): TGTGCCAGCAGCTTCGGTACTAGCGGGATTAGTGAGTACAATGGGCAGTTCTTC. This codes for CASSFGTSGISEYNGQFF. The chain recombines TRBV12-3 or TRBV12-4 with TRBJ2-1, with TRBD2 matching over 10 bases. The CDR3 sequence is 18 residues long.

The rearrangement links TRBV28 to TRBJ1-2; D perhaps matches TRBD1 (5 bases). The CDR3 spans 15 residues. Germline-derived CDR1 and CDR2 are MDHEN and SYDVKM. Trimming took off 2 bases at V and 1 base at J, with 11 bases between the two ends. In nucleotides, the CDR3 is TGTGCCAGCAGTTTACGAGAAGGGGTTAACTATGGCTACACCTTC. Translating it yields CASSLREGVNYGYTF.

Note on this clonotype: A read error may explain this, as a much larger clone is one base away. The rearrangement uses TRBV29-1 and TRBJ1-5, with 9 bases lining up with TRBD1. Looked up from germline, CDR1 is SQVTM and CDR2 is ANQGSEA. The CDR3 is 14 residues long. V was clipped by 7 bases and J by 7 bases; unmatched bases: 11. The CDR3 reads CSAMGQGVKQPQHF. Written as DNA, the CDR3 is TGCAGCGCGATGGGACAGGGCGTCAAACAGCCCCAGCATTTT.

The genes are TRBV5-5 and TRBJ2-7; 7 bases match TRBD2. Germline V gene data show CDR1 as SGHKS and CDR2 as YYEKEE (reference sequence). The V and J ends lost 4 bases and 3 bases, in that order; junction bases with no gene match: 13. The CDR3 is made up of 16 amino acids. CDR3 in amino acids: CASSPLSGGGFYEQYF. CDR3 nucleotides: TGTGCCAGCAGCCCATTATCGGGGGGAGGATTCTACGAGCAGTACTTC. The whole variable domain, remainder taken from reference TRBV5-5 and TRBJ2-7, is DAGVTQSPTHLIKTRGQQVTLRCSPISGHKSVSWYQQVLGQGPQFIFQYYEKEERGRGNFPDRFSARQFPNYSSELNVNALLLGDSALYLCASSPLSGGGFYEQYFGPGTRLTVT.